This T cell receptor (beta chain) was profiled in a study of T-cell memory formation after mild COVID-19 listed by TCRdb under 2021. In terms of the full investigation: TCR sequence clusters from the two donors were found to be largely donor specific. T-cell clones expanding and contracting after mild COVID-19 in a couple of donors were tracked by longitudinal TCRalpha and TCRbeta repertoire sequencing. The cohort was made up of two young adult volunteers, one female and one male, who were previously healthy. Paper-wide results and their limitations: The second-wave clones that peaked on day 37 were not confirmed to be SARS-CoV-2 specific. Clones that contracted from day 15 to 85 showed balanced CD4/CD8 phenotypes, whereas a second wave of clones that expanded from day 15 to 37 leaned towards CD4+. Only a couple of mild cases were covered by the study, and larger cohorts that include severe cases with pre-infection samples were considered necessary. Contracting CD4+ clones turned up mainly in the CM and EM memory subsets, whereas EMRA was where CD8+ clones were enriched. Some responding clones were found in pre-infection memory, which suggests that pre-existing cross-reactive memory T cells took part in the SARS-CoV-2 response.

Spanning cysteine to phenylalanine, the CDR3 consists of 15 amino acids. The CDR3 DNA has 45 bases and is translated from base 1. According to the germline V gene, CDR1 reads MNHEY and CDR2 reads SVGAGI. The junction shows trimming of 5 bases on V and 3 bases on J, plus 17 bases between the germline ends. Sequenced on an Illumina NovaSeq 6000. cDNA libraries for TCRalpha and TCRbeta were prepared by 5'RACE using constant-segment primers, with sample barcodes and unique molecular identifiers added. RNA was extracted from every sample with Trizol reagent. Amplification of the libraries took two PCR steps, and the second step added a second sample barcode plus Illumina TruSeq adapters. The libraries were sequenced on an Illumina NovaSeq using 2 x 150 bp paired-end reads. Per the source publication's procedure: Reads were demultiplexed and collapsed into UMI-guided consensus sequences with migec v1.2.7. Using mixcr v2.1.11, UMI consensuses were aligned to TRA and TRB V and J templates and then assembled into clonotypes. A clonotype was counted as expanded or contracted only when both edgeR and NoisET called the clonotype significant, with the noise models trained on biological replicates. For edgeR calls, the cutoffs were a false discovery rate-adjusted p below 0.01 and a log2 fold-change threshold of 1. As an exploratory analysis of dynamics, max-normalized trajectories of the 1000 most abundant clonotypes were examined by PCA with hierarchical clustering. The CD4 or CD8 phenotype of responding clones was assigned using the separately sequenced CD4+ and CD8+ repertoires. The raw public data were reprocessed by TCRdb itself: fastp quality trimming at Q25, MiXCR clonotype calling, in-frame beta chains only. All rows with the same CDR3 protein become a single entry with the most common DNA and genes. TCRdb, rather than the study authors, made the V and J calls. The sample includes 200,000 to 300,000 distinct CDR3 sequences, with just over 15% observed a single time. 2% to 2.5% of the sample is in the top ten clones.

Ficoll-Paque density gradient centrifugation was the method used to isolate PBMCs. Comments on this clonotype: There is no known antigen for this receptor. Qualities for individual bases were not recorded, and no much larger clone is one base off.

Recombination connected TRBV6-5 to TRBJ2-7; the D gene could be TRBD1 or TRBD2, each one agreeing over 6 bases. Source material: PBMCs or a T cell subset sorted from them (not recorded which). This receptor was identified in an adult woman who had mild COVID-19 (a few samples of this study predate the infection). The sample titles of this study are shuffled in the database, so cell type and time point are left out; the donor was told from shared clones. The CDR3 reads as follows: CASSRHPRGVYEQYF. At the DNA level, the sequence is TGTGCCAGCAGTCGACACCCAAGGGGGGTCTACGAGCAGTACTTC.